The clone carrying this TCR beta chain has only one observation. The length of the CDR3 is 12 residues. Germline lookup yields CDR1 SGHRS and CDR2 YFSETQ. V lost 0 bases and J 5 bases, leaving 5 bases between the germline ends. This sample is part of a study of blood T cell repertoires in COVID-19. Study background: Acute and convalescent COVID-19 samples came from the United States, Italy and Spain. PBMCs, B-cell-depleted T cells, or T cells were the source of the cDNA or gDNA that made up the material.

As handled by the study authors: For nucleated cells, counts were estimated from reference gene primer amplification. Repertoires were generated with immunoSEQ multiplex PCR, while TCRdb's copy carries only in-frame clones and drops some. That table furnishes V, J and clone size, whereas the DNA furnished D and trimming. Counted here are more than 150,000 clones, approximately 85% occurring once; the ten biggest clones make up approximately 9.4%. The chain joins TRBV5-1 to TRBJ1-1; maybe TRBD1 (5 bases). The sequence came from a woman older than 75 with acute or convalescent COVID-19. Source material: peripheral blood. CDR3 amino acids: CASSLEGTEAFF. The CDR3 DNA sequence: TGCGCCAGCAGCTTGGAGGGGACTGAAGCTTTCTTT. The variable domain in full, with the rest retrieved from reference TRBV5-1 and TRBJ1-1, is KAGVTQTPRYLIKTRGQQVTLSCSPISGHRSVSWYQQTPGQGLQFLFEYFSETQRNKGNFPGRFSGRQFSNSRSEMNVSTLELGDSALYLCASSLEGTEAFFGQGTRLTVV.